Included here is one T cell receptor beta chain sequence, with context. The sample originates from a study of CD4 and CD8 cells across lung adenocarcinoma regions. Each CDR3 protein is one row after TCRdb ran MiXCR on the PCR reads. The data contain under 20,000 distinct CDR3 sequences, roughly 51% of them singletons. Donors had localized lung adenocarcinoma, a non-small cell lung cancer. The TCR originated in a female donor with lung adenocarcinoma. The CD4 and CD8 labels of this study may be unreliable. Specimen: CD8+ T cells from the center of a lung tumor.

CDR3 region: CASTDRGLAGGGTDTQYF. Here the CDR3 DNA reads TGTGCCAGCACCGACAGGGGACTAGCGGGGGGGGGCACAGATACGCAGTATTTT. The chain carries TRBV6-2 or TRBV6-3 and TRBJ2-3; 16 bases are shared with TRBD2. Unmatched junction bases numbered 8, after V lost 7 bases and J lost 1 base. Germline loops: CDR1 MNHEY, CDR2 SVGEGT. CDR3 size: 18 residues.